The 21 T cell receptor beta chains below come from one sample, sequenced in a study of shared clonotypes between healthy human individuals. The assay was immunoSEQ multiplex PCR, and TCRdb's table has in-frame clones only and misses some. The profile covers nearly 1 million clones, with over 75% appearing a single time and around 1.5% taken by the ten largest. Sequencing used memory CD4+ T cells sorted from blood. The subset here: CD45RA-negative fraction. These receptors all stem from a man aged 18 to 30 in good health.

CDR3 DNA: TGTGCCAGCAGCCAAGAACTTCAACGCTCTGGGGCCAACGTCCTGACTTTC. Translated: CASSQELQRSGANVLTF. This chain connects TRBV14 to TRBJ2-6, with unresolved D. Germline CDR1 reads SGHDN; CDR2 reads FVKESK. This CDR3 has 17 amino acids. V was cut by 0 bases and J by 0 bases, with 9 bases left in between.

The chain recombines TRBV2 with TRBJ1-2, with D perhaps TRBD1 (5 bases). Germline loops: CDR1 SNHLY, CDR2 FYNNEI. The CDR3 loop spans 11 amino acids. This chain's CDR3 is CGARGDYGYTF. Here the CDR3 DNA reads TGTGGCGCCCGGGGGGACTATGGCTACACCTTC.

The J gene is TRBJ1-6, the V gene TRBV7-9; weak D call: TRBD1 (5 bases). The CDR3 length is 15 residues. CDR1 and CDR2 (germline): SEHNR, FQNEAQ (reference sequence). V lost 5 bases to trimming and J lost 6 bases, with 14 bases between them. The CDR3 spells CASSRGGTGNSPLHF. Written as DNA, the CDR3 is TGTGCCAGCAGCCGGGGGGGAACTGGTAATTCACCCCTCCACTTT.

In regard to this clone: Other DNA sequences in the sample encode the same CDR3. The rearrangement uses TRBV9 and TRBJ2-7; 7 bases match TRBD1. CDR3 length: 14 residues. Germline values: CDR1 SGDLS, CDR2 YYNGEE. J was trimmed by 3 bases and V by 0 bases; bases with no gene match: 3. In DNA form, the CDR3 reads TGTGCCAGCAGCGTAGCAGGGGGTGGCTACGAGCAGTACTTC. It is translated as CASSVAGGGYEQYF.

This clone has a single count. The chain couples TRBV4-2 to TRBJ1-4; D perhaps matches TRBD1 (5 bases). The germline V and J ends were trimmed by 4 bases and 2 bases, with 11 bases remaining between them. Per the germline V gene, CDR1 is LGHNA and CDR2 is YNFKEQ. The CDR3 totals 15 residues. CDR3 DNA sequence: TGTGCCAGCAGCCTGACCCGGGACACTAATGAAAAACTGTTTTTT. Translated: CASSLTRDTNEKLFF.

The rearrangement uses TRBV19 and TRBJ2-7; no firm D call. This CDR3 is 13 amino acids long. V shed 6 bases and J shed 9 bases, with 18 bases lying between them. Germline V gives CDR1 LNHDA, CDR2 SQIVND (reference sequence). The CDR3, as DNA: TGTGCCAGTAGCCCCGGGCCCCCCTCCGGGCAGTACTTC. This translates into CASSPGPPSGQYF.

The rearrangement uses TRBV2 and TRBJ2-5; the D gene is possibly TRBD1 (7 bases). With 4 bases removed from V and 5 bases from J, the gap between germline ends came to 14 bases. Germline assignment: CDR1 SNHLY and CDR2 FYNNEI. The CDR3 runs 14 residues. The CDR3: CASSVLAGGETQYF. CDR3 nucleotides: TGTGCCAGCAGTGTCCTGGCAGGGGGGGAGACCCAGTACTTC.

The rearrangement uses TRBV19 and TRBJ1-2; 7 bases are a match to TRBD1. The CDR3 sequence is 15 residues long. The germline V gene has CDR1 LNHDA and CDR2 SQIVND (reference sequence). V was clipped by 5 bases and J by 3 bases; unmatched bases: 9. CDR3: CASSAGGRWDYGYTF. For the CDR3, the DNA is TGTGCCAGTAGTGCAGGGGGAAGATGGGACTATGGCTACACCTTC.

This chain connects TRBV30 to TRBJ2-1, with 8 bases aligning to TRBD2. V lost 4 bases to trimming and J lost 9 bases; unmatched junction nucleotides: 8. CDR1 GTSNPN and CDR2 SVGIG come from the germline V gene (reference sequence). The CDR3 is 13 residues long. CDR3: CAWNPSGFGEQFF. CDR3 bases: TGTGCCTGGAACCCTAGCGGGTTTGGTGAGCAGTTCTTC.

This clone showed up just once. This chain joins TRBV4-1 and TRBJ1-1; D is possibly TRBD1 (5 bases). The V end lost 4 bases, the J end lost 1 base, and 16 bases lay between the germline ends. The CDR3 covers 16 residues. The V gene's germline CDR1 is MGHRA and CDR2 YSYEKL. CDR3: CASSPSNRGWNTEAFF. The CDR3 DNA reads TGCGCCAGCAGCCCGTCCAATAGGGGCTGGAACACTGAAGCTTTCTTT.

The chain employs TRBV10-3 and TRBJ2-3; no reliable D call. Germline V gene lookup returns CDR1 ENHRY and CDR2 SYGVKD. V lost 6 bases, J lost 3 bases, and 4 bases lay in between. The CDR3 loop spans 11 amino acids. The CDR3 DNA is TGTGCCATCAGGGAGACAGATACGCAGTATTTT. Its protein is CAIRETDTQYF.

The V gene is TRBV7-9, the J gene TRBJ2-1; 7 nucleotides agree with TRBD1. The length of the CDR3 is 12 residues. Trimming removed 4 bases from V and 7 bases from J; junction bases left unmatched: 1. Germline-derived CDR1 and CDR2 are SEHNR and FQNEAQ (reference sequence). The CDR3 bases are TGTGCCAGCAGCTCACAGGGGAATGAGCAGTTCTTC. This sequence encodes CASSSQGNEQFF. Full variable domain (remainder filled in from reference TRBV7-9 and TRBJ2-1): DTGVSQNPRHKITKRGQNVTFRCDPISEHNRLYWYRQTLGQGPEFLTYFQNEAQLEKSRLLSDRFSAERPKGSFSTLEIQRTEQGDSAMYLCASSSQGNEQFFGPGTRLTVL.

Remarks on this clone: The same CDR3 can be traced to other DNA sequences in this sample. CDR3 nucleotides: TGTGCCAGCAGCTTGACCGGGGTAGGCTACACCTTC. Encoded protein: CASSLTGVGYTF. The chain is built from TRBV5-6 and TRBJ1-2; D unclear. The V end lost 1 base, the J end lost 8 bases, and 9 bases lay between the germline ends. The V gene's germline CDR1 is SGHDT and CDR2 YYEEEE. The CDR3 extends over 12 amino acids.

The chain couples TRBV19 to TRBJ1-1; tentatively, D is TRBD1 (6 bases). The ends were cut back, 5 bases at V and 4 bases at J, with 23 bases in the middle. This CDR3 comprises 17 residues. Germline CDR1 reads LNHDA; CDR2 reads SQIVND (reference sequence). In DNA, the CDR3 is TGTGCCAGTAGTGTACTTTCCGGGACAACCTACGGCACTGAAGCTTTCTTT. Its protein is CASSVLSGTTYGTEAFF.

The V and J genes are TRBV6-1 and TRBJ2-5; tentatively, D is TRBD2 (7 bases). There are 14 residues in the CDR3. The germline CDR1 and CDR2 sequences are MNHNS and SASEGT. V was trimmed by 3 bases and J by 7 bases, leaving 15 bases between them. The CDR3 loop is CASSERGGLGTQYF. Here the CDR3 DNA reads TGTGCCAGCAGTGAGCGCGGGGGCCTGGGGACCCAGTACTTC.

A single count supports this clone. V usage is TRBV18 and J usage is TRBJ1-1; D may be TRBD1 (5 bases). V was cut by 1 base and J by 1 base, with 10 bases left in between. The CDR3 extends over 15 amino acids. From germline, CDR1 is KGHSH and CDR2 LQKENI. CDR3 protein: CASSPQGMGNTEAFF. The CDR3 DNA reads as TGTGCCAGCTCACCACAGGGGATGGGGAACACTGAAGCTTTCTTT.

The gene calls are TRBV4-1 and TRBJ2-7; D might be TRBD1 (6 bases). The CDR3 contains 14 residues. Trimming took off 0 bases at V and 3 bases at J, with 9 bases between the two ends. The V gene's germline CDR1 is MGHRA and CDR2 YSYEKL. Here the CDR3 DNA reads TGCGCCAGCAGCCAAGAAGCCAGGGGCTACGAGCAGTACTTC. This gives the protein CASSQEARGYEQYF.

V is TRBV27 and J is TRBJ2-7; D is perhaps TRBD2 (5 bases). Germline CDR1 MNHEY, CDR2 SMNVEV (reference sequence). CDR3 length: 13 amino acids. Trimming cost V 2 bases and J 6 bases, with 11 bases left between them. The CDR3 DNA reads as TGTGCCAGCAGTTTACGTCGGGGTCGCGAGCAGTACTTC. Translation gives CASSLRRGREQYF.

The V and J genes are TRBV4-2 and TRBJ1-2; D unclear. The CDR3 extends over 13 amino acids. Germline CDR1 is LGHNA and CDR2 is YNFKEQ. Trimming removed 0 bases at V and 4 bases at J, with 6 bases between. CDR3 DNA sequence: TGTGCCAGCAGCCAAGAGGGGATCTATGGCTACACCTTC. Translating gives CASSQEGIYGYTF.

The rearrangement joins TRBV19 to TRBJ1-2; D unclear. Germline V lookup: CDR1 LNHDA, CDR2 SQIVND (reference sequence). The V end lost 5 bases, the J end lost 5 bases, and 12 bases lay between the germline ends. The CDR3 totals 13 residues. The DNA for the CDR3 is TGTGCCAGTAGTTGGGAGGAAGAATATGGCTACACCTTC. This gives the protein CASSWEEEYGYTF.

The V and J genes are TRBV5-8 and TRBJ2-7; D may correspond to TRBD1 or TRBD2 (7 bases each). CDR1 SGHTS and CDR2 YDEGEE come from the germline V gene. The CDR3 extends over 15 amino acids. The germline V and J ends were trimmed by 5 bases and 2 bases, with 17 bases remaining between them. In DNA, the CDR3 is TGTGCCAGCAGTATTGGGGGGGACAGACCCTACGAGCAGTACTTC. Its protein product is CASSIGGDRPYEQYF.